This T cell receptor beta chain originates from a study of neurological immune-mediated disorders. In germline, CDR1 is SEHNR, CDR2 FQNEAQ (reference sequence). V gave up 2 bases and J gave up 3 bases, with 2 bases separating them. This CDR3 is 11 amino acids long. With 10-nucleotide random UMIs included, cDNA was synthesized by 5'RACE. MiXCR, run by TCRdb on the 5' RACE reads, gives a single entry per CDR3 protein. The sample carries about 59,000 distinct CDR3 sequences, under 4.5% recorded once. This clonotype was seen many times. Its antigen is still unknown. Whole-study results and caveats: TCR-beta repertoires seemed private in all groups, with no expanded CDR3 amino acid sequences shared. TCR clonal expansion peaked in HTLV-1-associated myelopathy patients and was lowest in multiple sclerosis patients.

The sequence was collected from a woman aged 30 to 39 with multiple sclerosis. The V call is TRBV7-9, the J call TRBJ2-7; D not resolved. The sample was PBMCs. CDR3 sequence (DNA): TGTGCCAGCAGCTTACTCTACGAGCAGTACTTC. Its translation: CASSLLYEQYF.